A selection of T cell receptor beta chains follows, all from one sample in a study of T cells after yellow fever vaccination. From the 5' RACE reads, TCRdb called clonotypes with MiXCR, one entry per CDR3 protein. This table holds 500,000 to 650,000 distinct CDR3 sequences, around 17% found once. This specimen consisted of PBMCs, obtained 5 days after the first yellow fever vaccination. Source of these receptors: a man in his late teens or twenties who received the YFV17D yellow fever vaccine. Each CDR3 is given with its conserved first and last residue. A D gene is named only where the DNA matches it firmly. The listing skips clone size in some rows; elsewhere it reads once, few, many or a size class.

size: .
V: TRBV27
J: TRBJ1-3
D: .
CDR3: CASSPTRVSLANTIYF
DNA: TGTGCCAGCAGTCCGACCCGGGTATCTCTGGCAAACACCATATATTTT

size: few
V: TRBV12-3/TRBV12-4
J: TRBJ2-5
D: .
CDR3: CASSFGVGRSGETQYF
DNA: TGTGCCAGCAGTTTCGGTGTGGGCCGGTCGGGGGAGACCCAGTACTTC

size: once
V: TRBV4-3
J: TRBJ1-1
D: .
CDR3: CASSQAAGLATEAFF
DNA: TGCGCCAGCAGCCAAGCGGCGGGGTTGGCCACTGAAGCTTTCTTT

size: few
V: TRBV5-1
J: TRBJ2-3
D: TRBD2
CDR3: CASSLAGVAGSPDTQYF
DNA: TGCGCCAGCAGCTTGGCAGGGGTAGCGGGGTCTCCAGATACGCAGTATTTT

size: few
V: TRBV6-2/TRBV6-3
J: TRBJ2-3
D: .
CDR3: CASSSPGQWGDTDTQYF
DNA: TGTGCCAGCAGTTCCCCGGGCCAATGGGGTGACACAGATACGCAGTATTTT

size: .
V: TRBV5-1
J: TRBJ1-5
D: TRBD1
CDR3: CASSLDTGGNQPQHF
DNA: TGCGCCAGCAGCTTGGATACAGGGGGCAATCAGCCCCAGCATTTT

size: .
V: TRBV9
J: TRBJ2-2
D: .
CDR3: CASSVGGGGTAGELFF
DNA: TGTGCCAGCAGCGTAGGCGGTGGGGGGACAGCCGGGGAGCTGTTTTTT

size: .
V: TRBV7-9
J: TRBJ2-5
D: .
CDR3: CASSLAGQTVGTQYF
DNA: TGTGCCAGCAGCTTAGCAGGCCAGACGGTTGGGACCCAGTACTTC

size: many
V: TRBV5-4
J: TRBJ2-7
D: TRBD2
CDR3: CASSRAGGNYEQYF
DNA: TGTGCCAGCAGCAGAGCGGGGGGGAACTACGAGCAGTACTTC

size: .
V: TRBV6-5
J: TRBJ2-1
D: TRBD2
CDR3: CASSYEAGGRSEQFF
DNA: TGTGCCAGCAGTTACGAGGCGGGGGGGAGGAGTGAGCAGTTCTTC

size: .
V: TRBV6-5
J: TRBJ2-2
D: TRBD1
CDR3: CASSSNAETGWGNTGELFF
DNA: TGTGCCAGCAGTTCAAACGCCGAGACAGGGTGGGGGAACACCGGGGAGCTGTTTTTT

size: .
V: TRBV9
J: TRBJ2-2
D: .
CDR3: CASSVDWNTGELFF
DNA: TGTGCCAGCAGCGTAGATTGGAACACCGGGGAGCTGTTTTTT

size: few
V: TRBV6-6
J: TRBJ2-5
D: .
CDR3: CASKVPLETQYF
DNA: TGTGCCAGCAAGGTCCCCTTGGAGACCCAGTACTTC

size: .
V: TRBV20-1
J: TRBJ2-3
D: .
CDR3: CSARGGDTDTQYF
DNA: TGCAGTGCTAGAGGAGGTGACACAGATACGCAGTATTTT

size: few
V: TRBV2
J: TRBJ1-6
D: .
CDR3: CASSEAGFNSPLHF
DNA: TGTGCCAGCAGTGAGGCAGGATTTAATTCACCCCTCCACTTT

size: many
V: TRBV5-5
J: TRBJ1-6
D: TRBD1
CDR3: CASSSGQDAYNSPLHF
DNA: TGTGCCAGCAGCTCTGGACAGGACGCTTATAATTCACCCCTCCACTTT

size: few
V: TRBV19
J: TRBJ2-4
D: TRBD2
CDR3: CASSKLAVLAKNIQYF
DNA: TGTGCCAGTAGCAAACTAGCGGTTCTAGCCAAAAACATTCAGTACTTC

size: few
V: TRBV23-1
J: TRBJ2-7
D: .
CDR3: CASSQDPGQGNEQYF
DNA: TGCGCCAGCAGTCAAGACCCTGGGCAGGGTAACGAGCAGTACTTC

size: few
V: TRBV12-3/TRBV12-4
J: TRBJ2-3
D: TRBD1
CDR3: CASTLGGQGGWGTQYF
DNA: TGTGCCAGCACCCTAGGGGGACAGGGGGGGTGGGGTACGCAGTATTTT

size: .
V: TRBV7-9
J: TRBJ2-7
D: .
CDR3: CASSLRERGAWEQYF
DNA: TGTGCCAGCAGCTTACGGGAACGGGGGGCTTGGGAGCAGTACTTC

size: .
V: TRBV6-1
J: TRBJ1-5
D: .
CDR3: CASRTLGGNQPQHF
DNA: TGTGCCAGCAGAACGTTAGGAGGCAATCAGCCCCAGCATTTT

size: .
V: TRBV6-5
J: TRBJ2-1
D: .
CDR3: CASSYLIHIRDYNEQFF
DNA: TGTGCCAGCAGTTATTTGATTCACATTAGAGATTACAATGAGCAGTTCTTC

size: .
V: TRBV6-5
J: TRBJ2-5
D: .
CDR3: CASSYSRQQETQYF
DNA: TGTGCCAGCAGTTACTCCCGACAGCAAGAGACCCAGTACTTC

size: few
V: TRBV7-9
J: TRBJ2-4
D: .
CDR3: CASSLNRAKNIQYF
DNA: TGTGCCAGCAGCTTAAACAGGGCCAAAAACATTCAGTACTTC

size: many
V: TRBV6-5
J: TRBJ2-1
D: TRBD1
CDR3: CASSYPGTVYNEQFF
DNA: TGTGCCAGCAGTTATCCCGGGACAGTTTACAATGAGCAGTTCTTC

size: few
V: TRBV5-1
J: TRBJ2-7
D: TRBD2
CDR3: CASSLISGGTTYEQYF
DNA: TGCGCCAGCAGCTTAATTAGCGGGGGGACCACCTACGAGCAGTACTTC

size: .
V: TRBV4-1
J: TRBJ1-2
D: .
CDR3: CASSHQGGRGYTF
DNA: TGCGCCAGCAGCCATCAGGGAGGTAGGGGCTACACCTTC

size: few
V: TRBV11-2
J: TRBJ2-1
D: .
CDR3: CASSLAGGPSYNEQFF
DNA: TGTGCCAGCAGCTTAGCCGGGGGCCCTTCCTACAATGAGCAGTTCTTC

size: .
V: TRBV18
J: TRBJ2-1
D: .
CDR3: CASSPLWEKHSYNEQFF
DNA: TGTGCCAGCTCACCCTTATGGGAGAAACACTCCTACAATGAGCAGTTCTTC

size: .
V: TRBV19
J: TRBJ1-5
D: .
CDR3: CASSIGVSNQPQHF
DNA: TGTGCCAGTAGTATCGGGGTTAGCAATCAGCCCCAGCATTTT

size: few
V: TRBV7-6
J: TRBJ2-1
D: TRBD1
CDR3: CASSSSGTGDPSSSYNEQFF
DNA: TGTGCCAGCAGCTCCTCCGGGACAGGGGACCCAAGCAGCTCCTACAATGAGCAGTTCTTC

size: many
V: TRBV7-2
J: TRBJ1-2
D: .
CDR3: CASSTTVSYGYTF
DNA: TGTGCCAGCAGCACAACAGTCTCCTATGGCTACACCTTC

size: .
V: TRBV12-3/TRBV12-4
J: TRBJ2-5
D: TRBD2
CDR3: CASSLSSGGAETQYF
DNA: TGTGCCAGCAGTTTATCTAGCGGGGGGGCCGAGACCCAGTACTTC

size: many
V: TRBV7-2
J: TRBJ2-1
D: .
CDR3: CASSLVSGPYNEQFF
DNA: TGTGCCAGCAGCTTAGTTAGCGGCCCGTACAATGAGCAGTTCTTC

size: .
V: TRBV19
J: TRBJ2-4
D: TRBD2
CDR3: CASSRGLEKNIQYF
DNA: TGTGCCAGTAGTAGGGGACTAGAGAAAAACATTCAGTACTTC

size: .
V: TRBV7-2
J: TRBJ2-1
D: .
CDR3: CASSYLITRYEQFF
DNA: TGTGCCAGCAGCTACCTTATCACGCGATATGAGCAGTTCTTC

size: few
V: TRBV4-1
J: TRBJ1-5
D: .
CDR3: CASSMFPMINQPQHF
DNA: TGCGCCAGCAGCATGTTCCCTATGATCAATCAGCCCCAGCATTTT

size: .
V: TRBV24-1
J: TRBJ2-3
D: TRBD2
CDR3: CATSSGLVQVGADTQYF
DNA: TGTGCCACCAGTTCAGGACTAGTACAAGTTGGCGCAGATACGCAGTATTTT

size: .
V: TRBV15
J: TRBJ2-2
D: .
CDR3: CATSRIITTGELFF
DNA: TGTGCCACCAGCAGAATAATAACCACCGGGGAGCTGTTTTTT

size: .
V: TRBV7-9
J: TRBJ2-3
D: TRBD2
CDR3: CASSATSGVTDTQYF
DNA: TGTGCCAGCAGCGCGACTAGCGGGGTAACAGATACGCAGTATTTT

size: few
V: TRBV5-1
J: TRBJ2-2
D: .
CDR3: CASSFDREGGELFF
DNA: TGCGCCAGCAGCTTCGACAGGGAGGGCGGGGAGCTGTTTTTT

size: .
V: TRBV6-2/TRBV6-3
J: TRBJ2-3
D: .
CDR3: CASSATGPGADTQYF
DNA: TGTGCCAGCAGCGCGACAGGGCCGGGGGCAGATACGCAGTATTTT

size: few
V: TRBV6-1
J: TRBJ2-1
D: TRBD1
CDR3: CASSSTGVAYNEQFF
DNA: TGTGCCAGCAGCTCTACAGGGGTAGCCTACAATGAGCAGTTCTTC

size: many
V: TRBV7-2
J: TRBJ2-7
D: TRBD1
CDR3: CASSLSGTGIPYEQYF
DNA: TGTGCCAGCAGCTTAAGTGGGACAGGGATCCCCTACGAGCAGTACTTC

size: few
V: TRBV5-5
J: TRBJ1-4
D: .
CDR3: CASSLAGIDEKLFF
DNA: TGTGCCAGCAGCTTGGCCGGGATCGATGAAAAACTGTTTTTT

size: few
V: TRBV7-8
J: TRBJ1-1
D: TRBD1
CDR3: CASSLVAGQGRSEAFF
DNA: TGTGCCAGCAGCTTAGTGGCCGGACAGGGTCGATCTGAAGCTTTCTTT

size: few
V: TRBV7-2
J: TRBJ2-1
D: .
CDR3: CASSLDQGGYNEQFF
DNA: TGTGCCAGCAGCTTAGACCAGGGGGGATACAATGAGCAGTTCTTC